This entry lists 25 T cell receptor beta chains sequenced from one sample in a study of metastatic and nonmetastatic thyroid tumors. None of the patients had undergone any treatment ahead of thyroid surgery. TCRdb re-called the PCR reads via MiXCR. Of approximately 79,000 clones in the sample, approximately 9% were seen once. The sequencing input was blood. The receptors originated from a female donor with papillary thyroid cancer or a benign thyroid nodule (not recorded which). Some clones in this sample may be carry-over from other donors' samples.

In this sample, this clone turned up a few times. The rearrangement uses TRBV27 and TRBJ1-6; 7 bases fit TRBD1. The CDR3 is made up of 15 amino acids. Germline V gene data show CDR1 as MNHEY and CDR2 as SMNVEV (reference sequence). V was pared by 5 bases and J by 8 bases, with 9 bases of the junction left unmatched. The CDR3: CASSPRGGSDSPLHF. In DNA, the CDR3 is TGTGCCAGCAGTCCCCGAGGGGGCAGTGATTCACCCCTCCACTTT.

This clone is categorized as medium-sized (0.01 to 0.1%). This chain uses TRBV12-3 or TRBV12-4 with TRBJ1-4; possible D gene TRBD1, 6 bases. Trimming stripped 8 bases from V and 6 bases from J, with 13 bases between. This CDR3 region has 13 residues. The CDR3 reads CASVGGLDEKLFF. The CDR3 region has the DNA TGTGCCAGCGTAGGGGGATTGGATGAAAAACTGTTTTTT.

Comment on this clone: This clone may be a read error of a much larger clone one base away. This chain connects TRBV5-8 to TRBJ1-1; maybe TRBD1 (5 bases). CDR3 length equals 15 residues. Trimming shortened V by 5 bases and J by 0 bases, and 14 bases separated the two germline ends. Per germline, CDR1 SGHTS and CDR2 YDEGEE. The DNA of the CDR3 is TGTGCCAGCAGGTCCTTTGACAGCTTGAACACTGAAGCTTTCTTT. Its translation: CASRSFDSLNTEAFF.

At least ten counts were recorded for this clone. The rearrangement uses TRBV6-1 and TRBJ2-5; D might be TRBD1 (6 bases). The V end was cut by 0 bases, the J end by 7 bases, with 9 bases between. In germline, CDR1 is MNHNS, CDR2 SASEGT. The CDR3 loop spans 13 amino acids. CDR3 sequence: CASSEARGGTQYF. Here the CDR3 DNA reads TGTGCCAGCAGTGAAGCTCGAGGGGGGACCCAGTACTTC.

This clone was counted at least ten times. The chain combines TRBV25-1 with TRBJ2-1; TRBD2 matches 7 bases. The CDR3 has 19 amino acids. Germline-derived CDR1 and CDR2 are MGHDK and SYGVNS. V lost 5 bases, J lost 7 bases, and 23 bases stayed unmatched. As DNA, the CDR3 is TGTGCCAGCAGTACAAAACGGGGGGAACCGGGACTGGTCGCTAATGAGCAGTTCTTC. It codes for CASSTKRGEPGLVANEQFF.

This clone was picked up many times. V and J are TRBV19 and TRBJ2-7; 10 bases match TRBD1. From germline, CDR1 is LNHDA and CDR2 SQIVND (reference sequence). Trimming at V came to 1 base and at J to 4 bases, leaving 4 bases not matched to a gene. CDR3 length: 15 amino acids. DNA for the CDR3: TGTGCCAGTAGTATAGCCGGGACAGGGGATTACGAGCAGTACTTC. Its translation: CASSIAGTGDYEQYF.

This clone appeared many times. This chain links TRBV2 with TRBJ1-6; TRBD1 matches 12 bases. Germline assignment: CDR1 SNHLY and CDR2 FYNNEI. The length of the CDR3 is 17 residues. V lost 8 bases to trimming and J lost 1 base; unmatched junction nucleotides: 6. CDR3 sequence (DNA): TGTGCCAGCCGGCAGGGACAGGGGGCATCCTATAATTCACCCCTCCACTTT. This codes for CASRQGQGASYNSPLHF. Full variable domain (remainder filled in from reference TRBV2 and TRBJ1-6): EPEVTQTPSHQVTQMGQEVILRCVPISNHLYFYWYRQILGQKVEFLVSFYNNEISEKSEIFDDQFSVERPDGSNFTLKIRSTKLEDSAMYFCASRQGQGASYNSPLHFGNGTRLTVT.

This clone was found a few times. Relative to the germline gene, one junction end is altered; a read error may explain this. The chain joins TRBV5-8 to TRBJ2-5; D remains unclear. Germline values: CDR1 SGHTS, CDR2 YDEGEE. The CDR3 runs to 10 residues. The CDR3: CASFEVSCNF. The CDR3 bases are TGTGCCAGCTTTGAGGTCTCGTGCAACTTC. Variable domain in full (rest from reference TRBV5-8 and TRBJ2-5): EAGVTQSPTHLIKTRGQQATLRCSPISGHTSVYWYQQALGLGLQFLLWYDEGEERNRGNFPPRFSGRQFPNYSSELNVNALELEDSALYLCASFEVSCNFGPGTRLLVL.

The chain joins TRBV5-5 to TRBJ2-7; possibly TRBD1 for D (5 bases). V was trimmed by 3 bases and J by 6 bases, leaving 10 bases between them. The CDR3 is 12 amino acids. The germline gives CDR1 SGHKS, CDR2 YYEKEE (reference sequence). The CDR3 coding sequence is TGTGCCAGCAGCTCGACAGAACTCGAGCAGTACTTC. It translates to CASSSTELEQYF.

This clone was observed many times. The CDR3 protein is CASSHGDQPYEQYF. As DNA, the CDR3 is TGTGCCAGTAGCCACGGGGACCAACCCTACGAGCAGTACTTC. The genes are TRBV19 and TRBJ2-7; D could derive from TRBD1 or TRBD2 (5 bases each). Germline CDR1 is LNHDA and CDR2 is SQIVND (reference sequence). The CDR3 length is 14 residues. Trimming took off 6 bases at V and 2 bases at J, with 14 bases between the two ends.

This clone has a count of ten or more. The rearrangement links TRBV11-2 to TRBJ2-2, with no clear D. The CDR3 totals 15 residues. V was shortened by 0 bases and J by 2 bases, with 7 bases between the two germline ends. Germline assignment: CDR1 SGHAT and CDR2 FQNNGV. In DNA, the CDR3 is TGTGCCAGCAGCTTAGATCACGGAAACACCGGGGAGCTGTTTTTT. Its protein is CASSLDHGNTGELFF.

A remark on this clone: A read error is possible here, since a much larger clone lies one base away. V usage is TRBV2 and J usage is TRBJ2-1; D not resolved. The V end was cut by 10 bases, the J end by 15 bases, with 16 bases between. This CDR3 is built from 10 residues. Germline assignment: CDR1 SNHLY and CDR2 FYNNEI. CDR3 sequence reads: CATRWAWGFF. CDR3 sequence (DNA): TGTGCCACCCGGTGGGCCTGGGGGTTCTTC.

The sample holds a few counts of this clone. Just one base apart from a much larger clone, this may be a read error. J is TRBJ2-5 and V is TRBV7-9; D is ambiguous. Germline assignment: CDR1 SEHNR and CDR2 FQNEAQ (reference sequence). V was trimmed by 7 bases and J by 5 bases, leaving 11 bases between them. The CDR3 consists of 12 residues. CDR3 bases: TGTGCCAGCATGGATATGAACGAGACCCAGTACTTC. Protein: CASMDMNETQYF.

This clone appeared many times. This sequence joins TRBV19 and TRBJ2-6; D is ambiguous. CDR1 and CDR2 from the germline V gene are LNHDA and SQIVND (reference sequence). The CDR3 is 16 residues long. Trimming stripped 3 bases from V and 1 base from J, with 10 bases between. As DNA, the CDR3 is TGTGCCAGTAGTATTCTAGTCACATCTGGGGCCAACGTCCTGACTTTC. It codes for CASSILVTSGANVLTF.

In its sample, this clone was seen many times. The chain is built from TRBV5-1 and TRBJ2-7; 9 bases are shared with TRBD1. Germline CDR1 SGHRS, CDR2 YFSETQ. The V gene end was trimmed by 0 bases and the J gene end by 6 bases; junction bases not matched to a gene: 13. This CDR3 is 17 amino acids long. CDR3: CASSLGHRGLFLGEQYF. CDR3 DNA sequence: TGCGCCAGCAGCTTGGGCCACAGGGGGCTATTTTTGGGCGAGCAGTACTTC.

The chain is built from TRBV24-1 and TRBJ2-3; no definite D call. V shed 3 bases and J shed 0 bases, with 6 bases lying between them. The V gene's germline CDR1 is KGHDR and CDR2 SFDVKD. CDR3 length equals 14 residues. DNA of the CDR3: TGTGCCACCAGTGATAGTGGTAGCACAGATACGCAGTATTTT. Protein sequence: CATSDSGSTDTQYF.

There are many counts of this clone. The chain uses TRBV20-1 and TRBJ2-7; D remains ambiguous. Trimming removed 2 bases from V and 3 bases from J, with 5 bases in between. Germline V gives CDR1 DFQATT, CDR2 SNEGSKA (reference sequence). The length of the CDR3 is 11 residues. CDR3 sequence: CSARSNYEQYF. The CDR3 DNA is TGCAGTGCTAGAAGCAACTACGAGCAGTACTTC.

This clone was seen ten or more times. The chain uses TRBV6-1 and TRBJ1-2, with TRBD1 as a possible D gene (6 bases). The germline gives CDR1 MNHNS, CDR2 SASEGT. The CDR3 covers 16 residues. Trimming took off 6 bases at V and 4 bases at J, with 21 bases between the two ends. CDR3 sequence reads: CASSSHADRPVYGYTF. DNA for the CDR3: TGTGCCAGCAGCTCCCACGCCGACAGGCCGGTCTATGGCTACACCTTC.

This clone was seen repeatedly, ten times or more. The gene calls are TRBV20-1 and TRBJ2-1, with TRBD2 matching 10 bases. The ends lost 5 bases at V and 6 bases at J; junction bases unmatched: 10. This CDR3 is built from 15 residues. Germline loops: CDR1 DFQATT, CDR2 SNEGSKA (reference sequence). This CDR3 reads CSAYERGGASNEQFF. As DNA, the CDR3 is TGCAGTGCTTATGAGCGGGGGGGCGCCAGCAATGAGCAGTTCTTC.

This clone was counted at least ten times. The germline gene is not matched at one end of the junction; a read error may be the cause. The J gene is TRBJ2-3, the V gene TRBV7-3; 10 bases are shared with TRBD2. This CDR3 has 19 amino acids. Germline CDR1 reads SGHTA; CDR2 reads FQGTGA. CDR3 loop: CAGSLSGLAGVPYTDTQYF. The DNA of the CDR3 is TGTGCCGGCAGCTTAAGCGGGCTAGCGGGGGTACCCTACACAGATACGCAGTATTTT.

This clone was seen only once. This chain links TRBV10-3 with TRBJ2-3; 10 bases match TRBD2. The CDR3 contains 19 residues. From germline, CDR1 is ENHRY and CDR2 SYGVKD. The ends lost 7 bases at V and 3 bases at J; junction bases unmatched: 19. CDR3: CAITDPIAGGFPGTDTQYF. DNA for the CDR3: TGTGCCATCACGGACCCCATAGCGGGGGGTTTCCCTGGGACAGATACGCAGTATTTT.

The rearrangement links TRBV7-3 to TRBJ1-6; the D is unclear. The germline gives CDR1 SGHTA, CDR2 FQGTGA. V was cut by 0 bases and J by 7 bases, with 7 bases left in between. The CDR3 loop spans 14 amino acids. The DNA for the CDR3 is TGTGCCAGCAGCTTAACTCCACTCAATTCACCCCTCCACTTT. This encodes CASSLTPLNSPLHF.

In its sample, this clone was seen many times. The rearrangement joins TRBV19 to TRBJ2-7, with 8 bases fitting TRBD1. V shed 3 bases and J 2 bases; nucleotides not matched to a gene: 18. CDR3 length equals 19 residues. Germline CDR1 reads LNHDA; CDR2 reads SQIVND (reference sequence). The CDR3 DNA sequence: TGTGCCAGTAGTATTCGTCGGTTCGGTTCGACAGGGGACGCCTACGAGCAGTACTTC. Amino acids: CASSIRRFGSTGDAYEQYF.

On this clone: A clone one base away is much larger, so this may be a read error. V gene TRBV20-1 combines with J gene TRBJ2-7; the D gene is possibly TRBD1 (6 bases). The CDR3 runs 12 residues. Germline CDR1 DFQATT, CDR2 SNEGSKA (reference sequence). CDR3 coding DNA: TGCAGTGCTAGACAGGACAGCTACGAGCGGTACTTC. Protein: CSARQDSYERYF.

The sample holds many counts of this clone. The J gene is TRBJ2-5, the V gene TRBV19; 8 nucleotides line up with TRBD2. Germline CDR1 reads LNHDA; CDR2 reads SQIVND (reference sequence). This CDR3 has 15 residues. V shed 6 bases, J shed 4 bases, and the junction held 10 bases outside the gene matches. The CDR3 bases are TGTGCCAGTAGCTCGACTAGCGTGAAGACAGAGACCCAGTACTTC. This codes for CASSSTSVKTETQYF. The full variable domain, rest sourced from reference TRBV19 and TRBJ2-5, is DGGITQSPKYLFRKEGQNVTLSCEQNLNHDAMYWYRQDPGQGLRLIYYSQIVNDFQKGDIAEGYSVSREKKESFPLTVTSAQKNPTAFYLCASSSTSVKTETQYFGPGTRLLVL.